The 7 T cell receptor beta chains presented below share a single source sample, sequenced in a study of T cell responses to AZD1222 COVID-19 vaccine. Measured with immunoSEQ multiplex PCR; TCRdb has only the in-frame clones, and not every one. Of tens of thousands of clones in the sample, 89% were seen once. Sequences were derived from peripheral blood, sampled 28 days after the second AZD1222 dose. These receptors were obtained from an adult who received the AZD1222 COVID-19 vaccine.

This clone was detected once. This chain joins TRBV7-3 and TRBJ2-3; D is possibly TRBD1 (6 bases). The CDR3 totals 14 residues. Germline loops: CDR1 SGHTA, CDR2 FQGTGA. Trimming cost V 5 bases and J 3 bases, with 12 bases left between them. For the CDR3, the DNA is TGTGCCAGCAGCCTAGACAGGTCGACAGATACGCAGTATTTT. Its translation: CASSLDRSTDTQYF.

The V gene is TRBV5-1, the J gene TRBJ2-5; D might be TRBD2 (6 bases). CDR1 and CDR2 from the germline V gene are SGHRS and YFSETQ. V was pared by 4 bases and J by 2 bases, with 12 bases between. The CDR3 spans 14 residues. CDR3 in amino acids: CASSAGGHQETQYF. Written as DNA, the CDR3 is TGCGCCAGCAGCGCAGGAGGGCATCAAGAGACCCAGTACTTC.

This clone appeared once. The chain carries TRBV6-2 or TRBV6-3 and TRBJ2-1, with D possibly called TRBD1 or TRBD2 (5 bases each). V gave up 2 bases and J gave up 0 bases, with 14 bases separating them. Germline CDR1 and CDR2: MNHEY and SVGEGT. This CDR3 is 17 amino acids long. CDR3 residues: CASSYRTTRVSYNEQFF. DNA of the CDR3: TGTGCCAGCAGTTACCGGACAACGAGGGTCTCCTACAATGAGCAGTTCTTC.

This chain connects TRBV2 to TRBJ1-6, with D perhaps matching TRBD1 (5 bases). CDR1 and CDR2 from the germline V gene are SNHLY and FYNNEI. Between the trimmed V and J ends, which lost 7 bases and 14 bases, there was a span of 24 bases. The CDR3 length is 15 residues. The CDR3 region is CASIPRGGVERTLHF. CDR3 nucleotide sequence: TGTGCCAGCATCCCTAGGGGAGGGGTCGAAAGAACCCTCCACTTT. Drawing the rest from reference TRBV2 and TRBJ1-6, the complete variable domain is EPEVTQTPSHQVTQMGQEVILRCVPISNHLYFYWYRQILGQKVEFLVSFYNNEISEKSEIFDDQFSVERPDGSNFTLKIRSTKLEDSAMYFCASIPRGGVERTLHFGNGTRLTVT.

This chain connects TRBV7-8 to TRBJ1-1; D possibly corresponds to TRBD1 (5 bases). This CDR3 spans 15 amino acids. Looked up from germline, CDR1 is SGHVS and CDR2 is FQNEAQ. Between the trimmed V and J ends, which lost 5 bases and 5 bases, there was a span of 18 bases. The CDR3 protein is CASSPRDLTMTEAFF. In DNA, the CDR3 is TGTGCCAGCAGCCCAAGGGACTTGACAATGACTGAAGCTTTCTTT.

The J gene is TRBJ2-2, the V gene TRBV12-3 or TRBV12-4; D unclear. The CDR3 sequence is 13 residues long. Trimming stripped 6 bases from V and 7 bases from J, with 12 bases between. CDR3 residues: CASSGVGVGELFF. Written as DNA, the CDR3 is TGTGCCAGCAGCGGCGTCGGAGTCGGGGAGCTGTTTTTT.

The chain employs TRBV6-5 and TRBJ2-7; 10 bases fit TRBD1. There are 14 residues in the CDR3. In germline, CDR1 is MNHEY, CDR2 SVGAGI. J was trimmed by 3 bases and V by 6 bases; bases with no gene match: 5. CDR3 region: CASSLGTGVYEQYF. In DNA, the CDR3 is TGTGCCAGCAGCCTGGGGACAGGGGTCTACGAGCAGTACTTC.